This T cell receptor beta chain comes out of a study of shared clonotypes between healthy human individuals. Note on this clone: As yet, its antigen is unknown.

Per the study methods: ImmunoSEQ sequences covered only the junction and lacked quality scores; filtering therefore differed. Clones were sequenced by immunoSEQ multiplex PCR, and TCRdb holds only the in-frame ones, with some missing. That table is the source of V, J and clone size, and D and trimming were worked out from the DNA. This table has nearly 1,000,000 clones, 70% to 85% appearing once. Whole-study results and caveats: Shared across several donors were 4% to 5% of the naive CD4 clonotypes.

Germline values: CDR1 MNHEY, CDR2 SMNVEV (reference sequence). V was cut by 5 bases and J by 5 bases, with 19 bases left in between. This CDR3 region has 16 residues. The clonotype comes from a man between 18 and 29 years old in good health. The chain links TRBV27 to TRBJ1-5; a possible D gene is TRBD1 (6 bases). The sample was memory CD4+ T cells sorted from blood. Subset described: CD45RA-negative fraction. CDR3 protein: CASSPQGRGRDQPQHF. The CDR3 nucleotides read TGTGCCAGCAGTCCCCAGGGCAGGGGCCGGGATCAGCCCCAGCATTTT.